Shown below are 27 T cell receptor beta chains from a single sample sequenced in a study of OX40 agonist ivuxolimab in advanced cancers. The repertoire was sequenced with immunoSEQ multiplex PCR; TCRdb's copy has only in-frame clones and lacks some. The repertoire holds tens of thousands of clones, roughly 83% seen once, with under 30% in the top ten. The sequences come from CD4+ or CD8+ T cells sorted from blood, collected in a trial of the OX40 agonist ivuxolimab. The receptors stem from an adult with an advanced solid tumor such as melanoma, head and neck, liver or kidney cancer.

This sequence joins TRBV4-1 and TRBJ2-3, with 8 bases fitting TRBD2. The V gene's germline CDR1 is MGHRA and CDR2 YSYEKL. There are 16 residues in the CDR3. V was pared by 1 base and J by 6 bases, with 9 bases of the junction left unmatched. CDR3: CASSQGTGGAVDTQYF. DNA of the CDR3: TGCGCCAGCAGCCAAGGGACGGGGGGGGCAGTGGATACGCAGTATTTT.

The chain carries TRBV11-2 and TRBJ2-1, with 8 bases matching TRBD2. J lost 8 bases, V lost 5 bases, and 11 bases had no gene match. The CDR3 length is 15 residues. The germline gives CDR1 SGHAT, CDR2 FQNNGV. The CDR3 here is CASSRGGKTSDEQFF. In DNA form, the CDR3 reads TGTGCCAGCAGCCGGGGGGGAAAAACTAGCGATGAGCAGTTCTTC.

For the CDR3, the DNA is TGCGCCAGCAGCCCAGGGACAGGGAATTATAATTCACCCCTCCACTTT. Amino acids: CASSPGTGNYNSPLHF. This chain uses TRBV5-1 with TRBJ1-6; 9 bases match TRBD1. The germline gives CDR1 SGHRS, CDR2 YFSETQ. With 4 bases clipped from V and 4 bases from J, the junction kept 6 bases outside the gene matches. The CDR3 covers 16 residues.

In this sample, this clone turned up a few times. V gene TRBV11-2 combines with J gene TRBJ2-7, with D possibly called TRBD1 or TRBD2 (6 bases each). The CDR3 extends over 15 amino acids. The germline V gene has CDR1 SGHAT and CDR2 FQNNGV. Trimming left V 0 bases short and J 4 bases short, with 13 bases between. CDR3 amino acids: CASSLDKGGRYEQYF. The CDR3 nucleotides are TGTGCCAGCAGCTTAGATAAGGGGGGTCGGTACGAGCAGTACTTC.

The CDR3 DNA is TGTGCCTTGGATTACGGGGGGGGGACCCTCACCTACGAGCAGTACTTC. Translation: CALDYGGGTLTYEQYF. This chain links TRBV30 with TRBJ2-7; 8 bases agree with TRBD2. Germline V gene data show CDR1 as GTSNPN and CDR2 as SVGIG (reference sequence). J gave up 2 bases and V 7 bases, and 16 bases lay outside the gene matches. The CDR3 contains 16 residues.

This chain connects TRBV5-1 to TRBJ2-7; TRBD1 agrees at 7 bases. CDR1 and CDR2 (germline): SGHRS, YFSETQ. This CDR3 spans 16 amino acids. V trimming: 4 bases; J trimming: 0 bases; junction bases outside the gene matches: 10. The CDR3 is CASSPQTGIFSYEQYF. The DNA of the CDR3 is TGCGCCAGCAGCCCCCAGACAGGGATCTTCTCCTACGAGCAGTACTTC.

The chain is built from TRBV1 and TRBJ2-2; TRBD2 is taken as the D call from the table, unchecked against the DNA. TRBV1 is tagged as a pseudogene. This CDR3 has 20 residues. CDR3 loop: CTSSPPGGLAGGPRTGELFF. The CDR3 region has the DNA TGCACCAGCAGCCCCCCCGGAGGGCTAGCGGGAGGGCCGCGAACCGGGGAGCTGTTTTTT.

Only one count was recorded for this clone. CDR3 bases: TGTGCCAGCAGCCTCCCTGGGGCCAACGTCCTGACTTTC. Translated, it gives CASSLPGANVLTF. The chain recombines TRBV11-2 with TRBJ2-6, with unresolved D. CDR3 size: 13 residues. CDR1 SGHAT and CDR2 FQNNGV come from the germline V gene. Between the trimmed V and J ends, which lost 5 bases and 2 bases, there was a span of 4 bases.

This sequence joins TRBV28 and TRBJ2-7; TRBD2 agrees at 8 bases. Germline CDR1 MDHEN, CDR2 SYDVKM. This CDR3 has 15 residues. With 5 bases clipped from V and 6 bases from J, the junction kept 12 bases outside the gene matches. In nucleotides, the CDR3 is TGTGCCAGCAGTGGGCGGTCGGCGGGAGGCCCCGAGCAGTACTTC. It specifies CASSGRSAGGPEQYF. The full variable domain, completed using reference TRBV28 and TRBJ2-7, is DVKVTQSSRYLVKRTGEKVFLECVQDMDHENMFWYRQDPGLGLRLIYFSYDVKMKEKGDIPEGYSVSREKKERFSLILESASTNQTSMYLCASSGRSAGGPEQYFGPGTRLTVT.

The chain recombines TRBV7-9 with TRBJ2-7, with 9 bases aligning to TRBD1. The CDR3 spans 14 residues. Trimming cost V 5 bases and J 3 bases; bases outside gene matches: 5. The V gene's germline CDR1 is SEHNR and CDR2 FQNEAQ (reference sequence). CDR3 nucleotides: TGTGCCAGCAGCCGAACGGGACAGGGCTACGAGCAGTACTTC. This translates into CASSRTGQGYEQYF.

The gene calls are TRBV5-1 and TRBJ2-1; a weak D match, TRBD1 (6 bases). The germline V gene encodes CDR1 SGHRS and CDR2 YFSETQ. This CDR3 has 12 residues. Trimming pared 7 bases from V and 2 bases from J, leaving 7 bases between. This chain's CDR3 is CASRDTYNEQFF. CDR3 in DNA: TGCGCCAGCCGGGACACCTACAATGAGCAGTTCTTC.

CDR3 protein: CASSSTGATGANVLTF. The CDR3 DNA reads TGTGCCAGCAGTTCTACAGGGGCAACTGGGGCCAACGTCCTGACTTTC. V and J are TRBV28 and TRBJ2-6; 7 bases fit TRBD1. Germline V CDR1 and CDR2: MDHEN, SYDVKM. The CDR3 has 16 residues. J was trimmed by 2 bases and V by 4 bases; bases with no gene match: 5.

The rearrangement links TRBV7-9 to TRBJ1-2; 11 bases align to TRBD1. Germline V gene data show CDR1 as SEHNR and CDR2 as FQNEAQ (reference sequence). The trim removed 5 bases at V and 4 bases at J, leaving 3 bases unmatched. The CDR3 contains 14 residues. The CDR3 loop reads CASSMGQGVYGYTF. The CDR3 DNA is TGTGCCAGCAGCATGGGACAGGGGGTCTATGGCTACACCTTC.

The V and J genes are TRBV2 and TRBJ2-3, with 9 nucleotides matching TRBD2. CDR1 SNHLY and CDR2 FYNNEI come from the germline V gene. After removal of 6 bases from V and 6 bases from J, the junction contained 13 bases not matched to a gene. CDR3 size: 16 residues. This CDR3 is CASSPGLAHSPDTQYF. Here the CDR3 DNA reads TGTGCCAGCAGCCCTGGACTAGCGCATTCCCCTGATACGCAGTATTTT.

Note on this clone: At one boundary the junction diverges from the germline segment, which might be a read error. The V gene is TRBV2, the J gene TRBJ2-1, with TRBD2 matching over 11 bases. This CDR3 is built from 17 residues. Per germline, CDR1 SNHLY and CDR2 FYNNEI. The CDR3 nucleotides are TGTGCCAGCAGCGAAGGAATGGGACTAGCGGTGTACAATGAGCAGTTCTTC. Translation: CASSEGMGLAVYNEQFF.

The V call is TRBV4-1, the J call TRBJ1-1; TRBD1 might be the D (5 bases). This CDR3 comprises 16 residues. Per germline, CDR1 MGHRA and CDR2 YSYEKL. V shed 3 bases and J shed 1 base, with 15 bases lying between them. In DNA form, the CDR3 reads TGCGCCAGCAGCCAGAAGATGGTTGGGGGGAACACTGAAGCTTTCTTT. Protein sequence: CASSQKMVGGNTEAFF.

The V gene is TRBV6-5, the J gene TRBJ2-7, with 11 bases lining up with TRBD1. The germline V gene encodes CDR1 MNHEY and CDR2 SVGAGI. V was pared by 6 bases and J by 5 bases, with 6 bases of the junction left unmatched. CDR3 size: 14 residues. Here the CDR3 DNA reads TGTGCCAGCAGATCCGGGACAGGGGGTGACGAGCAGTACTTC. It specifies CASRSGTGGDEQYF.

The chain links TRBV6-5 to TRBJ1-1; possibly TRBD1 for D (5 bases). V dropped 6 bases and J dropped 3 bases, with 8 bases sitting between them. CDR3 size: 12 residues. Per germline, CDR1 MNHEY and CDR2 SVGAGI. Written as DNA, the CDR3 is TGTGCCAGCAGGTTAGGGGACACTGAAGCTTTCTTT. Residues: CASRLGDTEAFF.

V usage is TRBV9 and J usage is TRBJ2-3; 12 nucleotides agree with TRBD2. The CDR3 is 17 residues long. With V trimmed by 2 bases and J by 6 bases, 10 bases remained unmatched. Germline V gives CDR1 SGDLS, CDR2 YYNGEE. The DNA for the CDR3 is TGTGCCAGCAGCGTGAGGGCTAGCGGGAGGGACAGGGATACGCAGTATTTT. It codes for CASSVRASGRDRDTQYF.

The rearrangement joins TRBV4-1 to TRBJ1-1; no clear D. Per the germline V gene, CDR1 is MGHRA and CDR2 is YSYEKL. CDR3 size: 15 residues. Trimming pared 0 bases from V and 1 base from J, leaving 9 bases between. This CDR3 is CASSQDDNWNTEAFF. The CDR3 DNA reads as TGCGCCAGCAGCCAAGATGACAACTGGAACACTGAAGCTTTCTTT.

A word on this clone: With a much larger clone just one base away, this may be a read error. The chain combines TRBV5-6 with TRBJ2-1; TRBD1 matches 9 bases. This CDR3 has 19 residues. J lost 4 bases, V lost 0 bases, and 14 bases had no gene match. CDR1 is SGHDT, CDR2 YYEEEE, per germline. The CDR3 loop is CASSLEGRADRGGYNEQFF. CDR3 sequence (DNA): TGTGCCAGCAGCTTGGAGGGGAGGGCGGACAGGGGTGGGTACAATGAGCAGTTCTTC.

V and J are TRBV9 and TRBJ1-5, with D unresolved. Trimming removed 8 bases at V and 0 bases at J, with 12 bases between. Germline assignment: CDR1 SGDLS and CDR2 YYNGEE. CDR3 length equals 14 residues. The CDR3 is CARDAEYSNQPQHF. In DNA form, the CDR3 reads TGTGCCAGGGACGCTGAGTATAGCAATCAGCCCCAGCATTTT.

DNA for the CDR3: TGTGCCAGCAGCCACGCTGATTTTCGAAACACCATATATTTT. As protein: CASSHADFRNTIYF. The rearrangement uses TRBV14 and TRBJ1-3; no clear D gene. Trimming cost V 3 bases and J 5 bases, with 11 bases left between them. The CDR3 runs to 14 residues. CDR1 is SGHDN and CDR2 is FVKESK in the germline V gene. The complete variable domain, with remaining parts taken from reference TRBV14 and TRBJ1-3, reads EAGVTQFPSHSVIEKGQTVTLRCDPISGHDNLYWYRRVMGKEIKFLLHFVKESKQDESGMPNNRFLAERTGGTYSTLKVQPAELEDSGVYFCASSHADFRNTIYFGEGSWLTVV.

The V gene is TRBV5-5, the J gene TRBJ1-2; D is possibly TRBD1 (6 bases). The CDR3 covers 17 residues. The germline gives CDR1 SGHKS, CDR2 YYEKEE (reference sequence). Trimming pared 4 bases from V and 9 bases from J, leaving 28 bases between. In DNA, the CDR3 is TGTGCCAGCAGCGATAAACAGGGTATTGGTGCCTCGGGTAGCTACACCTTC. The encoded protein is CASSDKQGIGASGSYTF.

This clone was recorded once. The chain combines TRBV27 with TRBJ1-5; no reliable D call. Germline CDR1 and CDR2: MNHEY and SMNVEV (reference sequence). This CDR3 comprises 14 residues. V was trimmed by 6 bases and J by 6 bases, leaving 15 bases between them. The CDR3, as DNA: TGTGCCAGCAGCCCCGGGCACGGCGGTCAGCCCCAGCATTTT. It translates to CASSPGHGGQPQHF.

CDR3 protein: CASRGTGDYGYTF. The CDR3 DNA follows: TGTGCCAGCAGGGGGACGGGCGACTATGGCTACACCTTC. The chain employs TRBV11-2 and TRBJ1-2; D might be TRBD1 (5 bases). The CDR3 length is 13 residues. Trimming left V 6 bases short and J 3 bases short, with 11 bases between. CDR1 and CDR2 from the germline V gene are SGHAT and FQNNGV.

The chain has TRBV6-6 and TRBJ1-5; no reliable D call. V was shortened by 0 bases and J by 4 bases, with 10 bases between the two germline ends. The CDR3 is 15 amino acids. Germline assignment: CDR1 MNHNY and CDR2 SVGAGI (reference sequence). In DNA, the CDR3 is TGTGCCAGCAGTTACTCGACGGGGATTAATCAGCCCCAGCATTTT. This gives the protein CASSYSTGINQPQHF.